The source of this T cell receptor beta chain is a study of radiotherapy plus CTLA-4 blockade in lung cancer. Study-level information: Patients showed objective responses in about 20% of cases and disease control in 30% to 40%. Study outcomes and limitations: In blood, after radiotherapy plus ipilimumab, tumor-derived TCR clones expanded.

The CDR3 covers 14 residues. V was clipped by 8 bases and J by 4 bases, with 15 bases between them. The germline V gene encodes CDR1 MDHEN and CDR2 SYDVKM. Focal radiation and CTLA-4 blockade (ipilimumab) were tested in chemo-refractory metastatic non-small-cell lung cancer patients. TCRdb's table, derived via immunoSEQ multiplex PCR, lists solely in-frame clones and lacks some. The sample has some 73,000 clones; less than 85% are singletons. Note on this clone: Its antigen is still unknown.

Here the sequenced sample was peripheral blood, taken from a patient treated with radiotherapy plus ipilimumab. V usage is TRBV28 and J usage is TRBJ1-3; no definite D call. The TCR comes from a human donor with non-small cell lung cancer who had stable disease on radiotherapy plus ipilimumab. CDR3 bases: TGTGCCAGCGGGGAACAGCGTGCCGGAAACACCATATATTTT. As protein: CASGEQRAGNTIYF.